This TCR beta chain was recorded in a study of yellow fever vaccine responses in identical twins. In the case of this clonotype: Its antigen remains unidentified.

Study-level findings and limits: Twins reportedly appeared to share part of their vaccine T cell response while keeping part individual.

This CDR3 region has 14 residues. Per the germline V gene, CDR1 is SNHLY and CDR2 is FYNNEI. V was clipped by 11 bases and J by 5 bases; unmatched bases: 8. TCRdb processed the RT-PCR reads anew with MiXCR; each CDR3 protein has one entry. The sample contains 20,000 to 25,000 distinct CDR3 sequences, around 77% of which appear only once. Sequences were derived from T cells from blood (PBMCs), unsorted or a sorted subset (not recorded which), sampled before or after yellow fever vaccination (not recorded which). This TCR was recovered from a woman under 30 who received the yellow fever vaccine. The gene calls are TRBV2 and TRBJ2-5; TRBD2 matches at 13 bases. CDR3 sequence (DNA): TGTGCCGGCCGAACTAGCGGGAGGGTGGAGACCCAGTACTTC. Its protein is CAGRTSGRVETQYF.